This TCR beta chain was captured in a study of shared clonotypes between healthy human individuals. Profiling relied on immunoSEQ multiplex PCR, and the TCRdb table lists in-frame clones only, not all of them. The sample carries about 2.2 million clones, approximately 92% recorded once. The CDR3 has 12 amino acids. Per germline, CDR1 SGHTA and CDR2 FQGTGA. V gave up 6 bases and J gave up 4 bases; unmatched junction bases: 1. CD45RO-negative cells were positively selected for CCR7, leaving out terminally differentiated effector memory CD45RA+ cells. Sequenced material: naive CD8+ T cells from PBMCs. The chain joins TRBV7-3 to TRBJ1-1; 8 bases line up with TRBD1. The clonotype was recovered from a man aged 18 to 30 in good health. Some clones in this sample may be carry-over from other donors' samples. Written as DNA, the CDR3 is TGTGCCAGCAGTACAGGGGGCACTGAAGCTTTCTTT. Its protein is CASSTGGTEAFF.